The present T cell receptor (beta chain) was sequenced within a study of blood T cells in healthy people across ages. Study observations and caveats: Versus aged donors, long-lived donors had higher diversity and more naive CD4+ cells.

V was clipped by 2 bases and J by 7 bases, with 12 bases between them. This CDR3 region has 14 residues. Germline V gene sequence: CDR1 KGHSY, CDR2 FQNENV. A second PCR, run for about 6 to 11 cycles, used a sample-barcoded 5' primer plus a J-beta primer mix. Every cDNA was tagged by a template-switch adaptor with 12 random nucleotides. TCRdb called the 5' RACE reads again in MiXCR, with one record for every CDR3 protein. Found here are 700,000 to 950,000 distinct CDR3 sequences, roughly 43% of them singletons; the top ten hold approximately 22%. Aged roughly 6 to 90, donors were systemically healthy Caucasians from Russia. Points on this clonotype: Its antigen is undetermined.

This sequence joins TRBV16 and TRBJ1-5; no clear D. Sequenced: blood. The source is a woman aged 55-69 years in good health. The chain's CDR3 is CASSQPGSVQPQHF. The CDR3 bases are TGTGCCAGCAGCCAACCGGGGAGCGTACAGCCCCAGCATTTT. The whole variable domain, remainder taken from reference TRBV16 and TRBJ1-5, is GEEVAQTPKHLVRGEGQKAKLYCAPIKGHSYVFWYQQVLKNEFKFLISFQNENVFDETGMPKERFSAKCLPNSPCSLEIQATKLEDSAVYFCASSQPGSVQPQHFGDGTRLSIL.